Following are 9 T cell receptor beta chains from one sample sequenced in a study of STAT3 mutations in large granular lymphocyte leukemia. General study findings and limits: In T-cell large granular lymphocyte leukemia, about half of patients showed multiple immunodominant subclonotypes.

Repertoires were generated with immunoSEQ multiplex PCR, while TCRdb's copy carries only in-frame clones and drops some. The data show 10,000 to 15,000 clones, roughly 90% seen once. Their target antigens are unknown. The sequencing sample was made of peripheral blood mononuclear cells. These receptors all stem from a man aged 40-55 years with T-cell large granular lymphocyte leukemia. Some clones in this sample may be carry-over from other donors' samples.

The chain carries TRBV9 and TRBJ1-6, with D unclear. The germline V gene encodes CDR1 SGDLS and CDR2 YYNGEE. The V end was cut by 0 bases, the J end by 7 bases, with 8 bases between. This CDR3 is built from 14 residues. CDR3 loop: CASSVGEENSPLHF. In DNA form, the CDR3 reads TGTGCCAGCAGCGTAGGGGAGGAAAATTCACCCCTCCACTTT.

The chain uses TRBV30 and TRBJ2-5; either TRBD1 or TRBD2 may fit D (6 bases each). V gave up 4 bases and J gave up 5 bases, with 8 bases separating them. This CDR3 comprises 11 residues. The germline gives CDR1 GTSNPN, CDR2 SVGIG (reference sequence). CDR3 amino acids: CAWTGAETQYF. The CDR3 DNA follows: TGTGCCTGGACGGGGGCGGAGACCCAGTACTTC.

The genes are TRBV5-5 and TRBJ1-5; D might be TRBD1 (5 bases). Per germline, CDR1 SGHKS and CDR2 YYEKEE (reference sequence). The CDR3 has 15 residues. The V end lost 4 bases, the J end lost 7 bases, and 18 bases lay between the germline ends. Written as DNA, the CDR3 is TGTGCCAGCAGCGAAGCAACAGGAAAGGGACAGCCCCAGCATTTT. Translation: CASSEATGKGQPQHF.

The genes are TRBV28 and TRBJ2-1; D is unclear. Germline-derived CDR1 and CDR2 are MDHEN and SYDVKM. This CDR3 is built from 11 residues. CDR3 region: CSSSSYNEQFF. The CDR3 DNA reads as TGTAGCTCGAGCTCCTACAATGAGCAGTTCTTC.

The chain recombines TRBV6-5 with TRBJ2-7, with D maybe TRBD2 (6 bases). The CDR3 spans 15 residues. Germline V CDR1 and CDR2: MNHEY, SVGAGI. Trimming left V 5 bases short and J 2 bases short, with 16 bases between. The CDR3 here is CASSPGTGLAYEQYF. DNA of the CDR3: TGTGCCAGCAGTCCGGGGACTGGGCTGGCCTACGAGCAGTACTTC.

The chain carries TRBV5-6 and TRBJ2-7; D is undetermined. Looked up from germline, CDR1 is SGHDT and CDR2 is YYEEEE. The CDR3 consists of 12 residues. V lost 7 bases, J lost 5 bases, and 13 bases lay in between. The CDR3 DNA reads TGTGCCAGCGGACCCACCCTCCACGAGCAGTACTTC. This codes for CASGPTLHEQYF.

The chain employs TRBV7-8 and TRBJ1-1; TRBD1 might be the D (5 bases). Germline CDR1 reads SGHVS; CDR2 reads FQNEAQ. The length of the CDR3 is 14 residues. V lost 3 bases to trimming and J lost 3 bases, with 11 bases between them. CDR3 sequence reads: CASSFRDGYTEAFF. The CDR3 DNA follows: TGTGCCAGCAGCTTTAGGGACGGCTACACTGAAGCTTTCTTT.

The chain employs TRBV5-1 and TRBJ2-7; D possibly corresponds to TRBD2 (6 bases). This CDR3 spans 15 amino acids. Trimming stripped 6 bases from V and 2 bases from J, with 18 bases between. Germline lookup yields CDR1 SGHRS and CDR2 YFSETQ. This chain's CDR3 is CASNTGTGVTYEQYF. In DNA form, the CDR3 reads TGCGCCAGCAACACTGGGACGGGAGTTACCTACGAGCAGTACTTC. The full variable domain, with the rest looked up from reference TRBV5-1 and TRBJ2-7, is KAGVTQTPRYLIKTRGQQVTLSCSPISGHRSVSWYQQTPGQGLQFLFEYFSETQRNKGNFPGRFSGRQFSNSRSEMNVSTLELGDSALYLCASNTGTGVTYEQYFGPGTRLTVT.

The chain uses TRBV7-9 and TRBJ1-2; maybe TRBD1 (6 bases). CDR1 and CDR2 (germline): SEHNR, FQNEAQ (reference sequence). The CDR3 contains 15 residues. Trimming took off 7 bases at V and 0 bases at J, with 15 bases between the two ends. The CDR3 nucleotides read TGTGCCAGCACCCCTCGAACAGGGTCTAACTATGGCTACACCTTC. As protein: CASTPRTGSNYGYTF.